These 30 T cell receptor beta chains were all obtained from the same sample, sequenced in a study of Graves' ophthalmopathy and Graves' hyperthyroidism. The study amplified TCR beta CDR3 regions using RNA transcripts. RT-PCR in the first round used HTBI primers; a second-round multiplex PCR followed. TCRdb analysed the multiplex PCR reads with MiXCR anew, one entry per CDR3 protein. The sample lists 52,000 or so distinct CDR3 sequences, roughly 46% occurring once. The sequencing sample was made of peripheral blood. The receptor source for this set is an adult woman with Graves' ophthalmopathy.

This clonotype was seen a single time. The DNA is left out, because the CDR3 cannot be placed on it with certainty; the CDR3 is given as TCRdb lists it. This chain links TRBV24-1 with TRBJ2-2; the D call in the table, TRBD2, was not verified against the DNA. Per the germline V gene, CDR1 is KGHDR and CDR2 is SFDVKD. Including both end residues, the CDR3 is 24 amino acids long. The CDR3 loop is CATSQRVAGGNEQFFGPGTGELFF.

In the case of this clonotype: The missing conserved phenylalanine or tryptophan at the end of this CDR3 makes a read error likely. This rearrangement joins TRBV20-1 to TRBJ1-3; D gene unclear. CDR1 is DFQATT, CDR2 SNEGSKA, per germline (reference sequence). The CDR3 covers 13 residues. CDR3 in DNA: TGCAGTGCTCCTGTTTACTCTGGAAACTCCATATATTGT. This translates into CSAPVYSGNSIYC.

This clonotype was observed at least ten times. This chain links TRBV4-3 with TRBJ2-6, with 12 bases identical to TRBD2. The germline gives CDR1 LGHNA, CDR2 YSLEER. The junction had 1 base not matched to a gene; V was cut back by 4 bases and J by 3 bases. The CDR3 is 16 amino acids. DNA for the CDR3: TGCGCCAGCAGCCCGACTAGCGGGAGTGGGGCCAACGTCCTGACTTTC. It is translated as CASSPTSGSGANVLTF.

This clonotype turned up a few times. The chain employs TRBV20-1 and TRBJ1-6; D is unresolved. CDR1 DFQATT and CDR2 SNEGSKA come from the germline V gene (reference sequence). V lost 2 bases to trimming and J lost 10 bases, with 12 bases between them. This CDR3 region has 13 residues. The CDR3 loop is CSARRYQRSPLHF. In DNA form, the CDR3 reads TGCAGTGCTAGACGTTACCAGCGGTCACCCCTCCACTTT.

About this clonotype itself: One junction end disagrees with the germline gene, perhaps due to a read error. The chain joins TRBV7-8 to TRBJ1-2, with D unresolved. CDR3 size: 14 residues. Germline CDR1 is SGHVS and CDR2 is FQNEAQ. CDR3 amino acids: CASSPPRGSSGCTF. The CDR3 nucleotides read TGTGCCAGCAGCCCGCCCCGAGGGTCAAGTGGCTGCACCTTC.

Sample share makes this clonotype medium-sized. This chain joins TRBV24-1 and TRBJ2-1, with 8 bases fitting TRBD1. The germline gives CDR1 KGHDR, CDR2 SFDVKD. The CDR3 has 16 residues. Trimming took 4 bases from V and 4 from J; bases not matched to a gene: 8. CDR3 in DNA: TGTGCCACCAGTGACACGGGACAGGAAACGTACAATGAGCAGTTCTTC. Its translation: CATSDTGQETYNEQFF.

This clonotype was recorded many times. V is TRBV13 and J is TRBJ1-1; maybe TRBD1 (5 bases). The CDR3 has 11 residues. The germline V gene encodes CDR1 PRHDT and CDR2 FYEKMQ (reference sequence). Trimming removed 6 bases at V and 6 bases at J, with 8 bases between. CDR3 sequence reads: CASRVGPEAFF. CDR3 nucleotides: TGTGCCAGCAGGGTGGGGCCTGAAGCTTTCTTT.

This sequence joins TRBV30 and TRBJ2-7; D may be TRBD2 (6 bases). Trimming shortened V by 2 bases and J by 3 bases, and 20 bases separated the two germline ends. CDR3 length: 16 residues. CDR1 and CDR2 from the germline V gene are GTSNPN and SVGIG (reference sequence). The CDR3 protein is CAWSTRGWGRRYEQYF. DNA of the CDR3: TGTGCCTGGAGTACTCGAGGATGGGGGAGGCGCTACGAGCAGTACTTC.

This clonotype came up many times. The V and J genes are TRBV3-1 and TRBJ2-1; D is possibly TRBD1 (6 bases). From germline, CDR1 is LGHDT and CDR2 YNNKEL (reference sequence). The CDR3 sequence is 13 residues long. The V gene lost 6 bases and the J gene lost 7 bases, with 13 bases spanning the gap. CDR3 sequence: CASRDRLGNEQFF. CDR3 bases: TGTGCCAGCAGAGACAGGCTTGGGAATGAGCAGTTCTTC.

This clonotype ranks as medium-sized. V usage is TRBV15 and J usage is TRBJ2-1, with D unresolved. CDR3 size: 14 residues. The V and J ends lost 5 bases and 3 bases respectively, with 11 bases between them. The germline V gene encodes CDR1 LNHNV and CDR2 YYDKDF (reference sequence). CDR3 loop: CATSLRPDYNEQFF. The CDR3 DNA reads TGTGCCACCAGCCTCCGTCCGGACTACAATGAGCAGTTCTTC.

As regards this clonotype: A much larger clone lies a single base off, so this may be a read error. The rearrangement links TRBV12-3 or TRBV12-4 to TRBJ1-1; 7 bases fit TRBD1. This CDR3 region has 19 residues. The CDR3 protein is CASSFGLRGRGRGRTEALF. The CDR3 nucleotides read TGTGCCAGCAGTTTTGGGTTGAGGGGCAGGGGGAGGGGTAGGACTGAAGCTCTCTTT.

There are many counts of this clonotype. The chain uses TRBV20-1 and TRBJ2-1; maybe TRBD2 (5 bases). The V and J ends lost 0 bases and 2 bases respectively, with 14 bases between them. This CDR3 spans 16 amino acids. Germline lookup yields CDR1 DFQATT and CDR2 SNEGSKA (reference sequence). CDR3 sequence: CSARDVSREAYNEQFF. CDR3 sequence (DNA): TGCAGTGCTAGAGATGTGTCGAGGGAAGCCTACAATGAGCAGTTCTTC.

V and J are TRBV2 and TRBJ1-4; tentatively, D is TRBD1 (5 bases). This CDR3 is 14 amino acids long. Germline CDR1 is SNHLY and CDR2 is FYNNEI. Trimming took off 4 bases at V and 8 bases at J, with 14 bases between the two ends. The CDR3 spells CASSGSWGWEKLFF. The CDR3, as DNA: TGTGCCAGCAGTGGGAGCTGGGGCTGGGAAAAACTGTTTTTT.

The CDR3 sequence: CASRMGGSGNSPLHF. The CDR3 DNA is TGTGCCAGCAGGATGGGGGGTAGTGGGAATTCACCCCTCCACTTT. The chain joins TRBV7-9 to TRBJ1-6; TRBD1 might be the D (5 bases). The V and J ends lost 6 bases and 7 bases respectively, with 16 bases between them. This CDR3 has 15 residues. From germline, CDR1 is SEHNR and CDR2 FQNEAQ (reference sequence).

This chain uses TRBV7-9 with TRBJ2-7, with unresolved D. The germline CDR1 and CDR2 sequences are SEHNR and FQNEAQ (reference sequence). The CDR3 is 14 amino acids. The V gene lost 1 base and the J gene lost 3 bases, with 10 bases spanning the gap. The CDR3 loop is CASSLESQVYEQYF. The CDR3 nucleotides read TGTGCCAGCAGCTTAGAGAGTCAGGTCTACGAGCAGTACTTC.

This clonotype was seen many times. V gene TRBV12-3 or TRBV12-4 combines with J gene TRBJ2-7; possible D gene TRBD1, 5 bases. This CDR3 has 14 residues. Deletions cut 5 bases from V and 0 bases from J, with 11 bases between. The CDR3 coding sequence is TGTGCCAGCAGTACAGGACATAGCTCCTACGAGCAGTACTTC. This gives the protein CASSTGHSSYEQYF.

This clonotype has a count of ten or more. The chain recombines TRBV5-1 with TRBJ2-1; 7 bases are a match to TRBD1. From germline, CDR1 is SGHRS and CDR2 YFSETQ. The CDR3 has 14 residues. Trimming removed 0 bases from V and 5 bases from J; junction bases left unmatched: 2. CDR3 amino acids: CASSLVDRDNEQFF. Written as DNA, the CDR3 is TGCGCCAGCAGCTTGGTCGACAGGGACAATGAGCAGTTCTTC. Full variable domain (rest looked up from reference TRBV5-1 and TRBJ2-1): KAGVTQTPRYLIKTRGQQVTLSCSPISGHRSVSWYQQTPGQGLQFLFEYFSETQRNKGNFPGRFSGRQFSNSRSEMNVSTLELGDSALYLCASSLVDRDNEQFFGPGTRLTVL.

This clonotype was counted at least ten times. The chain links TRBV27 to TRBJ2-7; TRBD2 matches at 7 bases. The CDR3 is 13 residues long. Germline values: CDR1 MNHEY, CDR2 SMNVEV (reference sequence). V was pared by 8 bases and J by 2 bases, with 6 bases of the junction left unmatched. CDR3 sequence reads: CASRGLLPYEQYF. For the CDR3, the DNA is TGTGCCAGCCGGGGACTACTCCCCTACGAGCAGTACTTC.

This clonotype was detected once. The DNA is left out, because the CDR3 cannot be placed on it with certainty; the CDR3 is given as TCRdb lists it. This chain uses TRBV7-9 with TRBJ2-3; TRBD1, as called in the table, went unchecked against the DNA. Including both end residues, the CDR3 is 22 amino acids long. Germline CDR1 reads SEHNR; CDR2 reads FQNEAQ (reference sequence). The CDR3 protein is CTSSFYICSVRKLGTETDTQYF.

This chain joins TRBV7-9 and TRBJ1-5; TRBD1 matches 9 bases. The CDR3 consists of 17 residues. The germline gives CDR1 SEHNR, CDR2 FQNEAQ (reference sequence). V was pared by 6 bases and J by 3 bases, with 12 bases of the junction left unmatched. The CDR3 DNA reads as TGTGCCAGCAGGCGACAGCTTCGGGACAGGGACAATCAGCCCCAGCATTTT. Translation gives CASRRQLRDRDNQPQHF.

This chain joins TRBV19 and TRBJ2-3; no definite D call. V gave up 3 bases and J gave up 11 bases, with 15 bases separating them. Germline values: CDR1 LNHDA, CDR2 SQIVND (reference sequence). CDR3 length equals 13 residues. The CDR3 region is CASSISNNNEQYF. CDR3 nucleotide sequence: TGTGCCAGTAGTATCAGCAACAACAATGAGCAGTATTTT.

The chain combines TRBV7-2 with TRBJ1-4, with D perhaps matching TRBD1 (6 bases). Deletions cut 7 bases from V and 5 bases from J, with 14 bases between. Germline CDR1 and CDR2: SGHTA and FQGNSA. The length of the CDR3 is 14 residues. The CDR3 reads CASKEGGGNEKLFF. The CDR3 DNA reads TGTGCCAGCAAAGAGGGAGGGGGGAATGAAAAACTGTTTTTT.

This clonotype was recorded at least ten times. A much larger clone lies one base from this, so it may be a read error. CDR3 DNA sequence: TGCAGCGTTGAAGTGTCTAGCGGGAGCCAGATCACCGGGGAGCTGTTTTTT. Protein product: CSVEVSSGSQITGELFF. V gene TRBV29-1 combines with J gene TRBJ2-2, with 10 bases matching TRBD2. The CDR3 sequence is 17 residues long. Per germline, CDR1 SQVTM and CDR2 ANQGSEA. Trimming removed 1 base from V and 4 bases from J; junction bases left unmatched: 9.

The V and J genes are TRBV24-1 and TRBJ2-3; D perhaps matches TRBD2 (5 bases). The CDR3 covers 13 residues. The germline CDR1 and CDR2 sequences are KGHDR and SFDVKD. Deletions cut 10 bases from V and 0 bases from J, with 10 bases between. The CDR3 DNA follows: TGTGCCACTCAAGCGGCTAGCACAGATACGCAGTATTTT. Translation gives CATQAASTDTQYF.

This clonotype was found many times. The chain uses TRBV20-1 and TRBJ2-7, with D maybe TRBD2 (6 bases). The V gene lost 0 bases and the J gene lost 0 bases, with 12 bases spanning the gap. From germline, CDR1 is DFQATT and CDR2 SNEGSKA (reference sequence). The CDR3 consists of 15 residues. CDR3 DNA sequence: TGCAGTGCTAGAGATGTTCGGGAGAGCTCCTACGAGCAGTACTTC. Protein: CSARDVRESSYEQYF.

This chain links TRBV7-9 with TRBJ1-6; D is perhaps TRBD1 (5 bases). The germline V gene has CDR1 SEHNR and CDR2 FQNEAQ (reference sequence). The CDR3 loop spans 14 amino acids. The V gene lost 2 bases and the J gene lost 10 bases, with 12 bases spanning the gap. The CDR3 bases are TGTGCCAGCAGCTTACAGGGTTCATGGTCACCCCTCCACTTT. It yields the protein CASSLQGSWSPLHF.

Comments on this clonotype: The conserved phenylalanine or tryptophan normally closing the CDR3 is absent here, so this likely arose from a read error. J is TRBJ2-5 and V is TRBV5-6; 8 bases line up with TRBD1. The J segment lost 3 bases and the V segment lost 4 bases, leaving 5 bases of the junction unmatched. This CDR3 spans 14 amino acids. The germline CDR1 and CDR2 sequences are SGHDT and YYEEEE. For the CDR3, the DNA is TGTGCCAGCAGCCCTATGACAGGGGAAGAGACCCAGTACGTC. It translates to CASSPMTGEETQYV.

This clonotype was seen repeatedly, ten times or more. This chain's CDR3 is CASSLQGASAEAFF. CDR3 bases: TGTGCCAGCAGCTTACAGGGGGCCTCGGCTGAAGCTTTCTTT. V is TRBV7-9 and J is TRBJ1-1; 8 nucleotides agree with TRBD1. CDR1 is SEHNR, CDR2 FQNEAQ, per germline (reference sequence). This CDR3 region has 14 residues. V gave up 2 bases and J gave up 6 bases; unmatched junction bases: 5.

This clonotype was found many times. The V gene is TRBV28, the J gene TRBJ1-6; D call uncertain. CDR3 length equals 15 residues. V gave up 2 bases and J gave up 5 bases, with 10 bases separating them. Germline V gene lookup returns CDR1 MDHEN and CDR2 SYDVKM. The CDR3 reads CASSLTGPDNSPLHF. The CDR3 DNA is TGTGCCAGCAGTTTAACCGGGCCCGATAATTCACCCCTCCACTTT.

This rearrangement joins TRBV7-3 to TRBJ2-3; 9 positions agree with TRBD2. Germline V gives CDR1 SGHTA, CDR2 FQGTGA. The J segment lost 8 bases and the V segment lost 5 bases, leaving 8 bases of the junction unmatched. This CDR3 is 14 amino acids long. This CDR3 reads CASSVSGRLGTQYF. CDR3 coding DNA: TGTGCCAGCAGCGTCAGCGGGAGGCTCGGTACGCAGTATTTT.